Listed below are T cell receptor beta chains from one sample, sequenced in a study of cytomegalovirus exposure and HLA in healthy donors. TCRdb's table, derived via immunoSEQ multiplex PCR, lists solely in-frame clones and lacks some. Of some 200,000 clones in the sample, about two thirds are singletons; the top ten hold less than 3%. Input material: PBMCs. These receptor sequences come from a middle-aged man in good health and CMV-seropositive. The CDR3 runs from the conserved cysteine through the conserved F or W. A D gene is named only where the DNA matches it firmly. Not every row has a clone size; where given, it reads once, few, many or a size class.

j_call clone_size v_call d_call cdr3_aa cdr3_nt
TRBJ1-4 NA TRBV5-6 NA CASSREGRANEKLFF TGTGCCAGCAGCCGCGAGGGGAGGGCTAATGAAAAACTGTTTTTT
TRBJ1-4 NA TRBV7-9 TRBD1 CSLPKGGQSSTNEKLFF TGTTCCTTACCCAAGGGGGGACAGTCATCAACTAATGAAAAACTGTTTTTT
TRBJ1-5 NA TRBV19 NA CASSIISGAPRPQHF TGTGCCAGTAGTATAATCAGCGGGGCCCCACGGCCCCAGCATTTT
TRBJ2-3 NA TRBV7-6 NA CASSFRGAGTDTQYF TGTGCCAGCAGCTTTCGGGGGGCGGGCACAGATACGCAGTATTTT
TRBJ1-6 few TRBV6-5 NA CASSYARNLDSPLHF TGTGCCAGCAGTTACGCTAGGAACCTAGATTCACCCCTCCACTTT
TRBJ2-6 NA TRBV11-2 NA CASSLTDRFSGANVLTF TGTGCCAGCAGCTTAACGGACAGATTCTCTGGGGCCAACGTCCTGACTTTC
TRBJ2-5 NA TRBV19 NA CASSIGDRSKETQYF TGTGCCAGTAGTATAGGTGACAGAAGTAAAGAGACCCAGTACTTC
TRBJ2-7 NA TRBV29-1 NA CSVEENRDSHYEQYF TGCAGCGTTGAAGAAAACCGGGACTCCCACTACGAGCAGTACTTC
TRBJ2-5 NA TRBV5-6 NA CASSLFLGASQETQYF TGTGCCAGCAGCTTGTTTCTGGGGGCCTCACAAGAGACCCAGTACTTC
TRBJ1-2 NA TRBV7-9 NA CASSPVRAGPEGYTF TGTGCCAGCAGCCCGGTCAGGGCAGGCCCCGAAGGCTACACCTTC
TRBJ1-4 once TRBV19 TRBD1 CASRTGTGDPMGNEKLFF TGTGCCAGTAGGACCGGGACAGGGGATCCCATGGGTAATGAAAAACTGTTTTTT
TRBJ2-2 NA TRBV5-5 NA CASSLANRGTGELFF TGTGCCAGCAGCTTGGCCAATCGGGGAACCGGGGAGCTGTTTTTT
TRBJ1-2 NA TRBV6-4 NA CASSAGYGYTF TGTGCCAGCAGTGCAGGGTATGGCTACACCTTC
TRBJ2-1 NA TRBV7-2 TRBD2 CASRLTSGGDEQFF TGTGCCAGCAGACTCACTAGCGGGGGGGATGAGCAGTTCTTC
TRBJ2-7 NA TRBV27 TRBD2 CASSSTSGLYEQYF TGTGCCAGCAGTTCCACTAGCGGACTCTACGAGCAGTACTTC